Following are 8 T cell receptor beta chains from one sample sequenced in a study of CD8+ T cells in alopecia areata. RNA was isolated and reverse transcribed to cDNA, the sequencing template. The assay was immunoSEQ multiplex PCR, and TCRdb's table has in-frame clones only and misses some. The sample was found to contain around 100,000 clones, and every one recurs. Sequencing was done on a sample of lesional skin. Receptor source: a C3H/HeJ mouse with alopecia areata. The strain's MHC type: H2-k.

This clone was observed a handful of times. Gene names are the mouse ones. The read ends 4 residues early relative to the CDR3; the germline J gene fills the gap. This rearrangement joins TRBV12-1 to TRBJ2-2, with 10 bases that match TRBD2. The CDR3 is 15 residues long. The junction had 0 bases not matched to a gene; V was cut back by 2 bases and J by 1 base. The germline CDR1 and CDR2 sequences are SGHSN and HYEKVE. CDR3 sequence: CASSRTGGNTGQLYF. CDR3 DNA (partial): TGTGCCAGCTCTCGGACTGGGGGAAACACCGGG.

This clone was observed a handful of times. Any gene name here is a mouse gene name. CDR3 in amino acids: CASGERGGDQDTQYF. CDR3 bases read: TGTGCCAGCGGTGAGCGGGGGGGAGACCAAGAC. The chain carries TRBV13-2 and TRBJ2-5; 7 bases fit TRBD2. The CDR3 extends 4 residues past the end of the read, so its final part is completed from the germline J gene. The V segment lost 2 bases and the J segment 1 base; nucleotides outside the gene matches: 4. The CDR3 contains 15 residues. Germline V CDR1 and CDR2: NNHNN, SYGAGS (reference sequence).

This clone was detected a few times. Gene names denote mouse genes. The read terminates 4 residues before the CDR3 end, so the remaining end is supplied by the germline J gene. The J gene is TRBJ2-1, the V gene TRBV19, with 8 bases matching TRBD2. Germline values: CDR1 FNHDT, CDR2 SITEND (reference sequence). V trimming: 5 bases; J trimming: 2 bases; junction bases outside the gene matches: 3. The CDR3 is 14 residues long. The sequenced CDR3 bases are TGTGCCAGCAGGCCGACTGGGGACTATGCT. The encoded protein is CASRPTGDYA. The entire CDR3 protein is CASRPTGDYAEQFF.

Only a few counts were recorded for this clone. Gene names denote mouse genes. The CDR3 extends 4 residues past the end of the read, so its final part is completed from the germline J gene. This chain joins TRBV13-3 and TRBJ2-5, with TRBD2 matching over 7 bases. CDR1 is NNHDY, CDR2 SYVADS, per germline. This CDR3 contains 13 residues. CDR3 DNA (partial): TGTGCCAGCAACGACTGGGCTGAAGAC. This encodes CASNDWAED. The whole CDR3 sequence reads CASNDWAEDTQYF.

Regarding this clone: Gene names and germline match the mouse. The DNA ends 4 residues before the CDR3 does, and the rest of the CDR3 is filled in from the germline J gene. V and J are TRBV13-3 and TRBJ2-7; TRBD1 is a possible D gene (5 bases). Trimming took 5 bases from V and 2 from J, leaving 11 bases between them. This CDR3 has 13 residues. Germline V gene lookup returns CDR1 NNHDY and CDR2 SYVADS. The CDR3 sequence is CASSVDRTYEQYF. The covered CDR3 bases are TGTGCCAGCAGCGTTGACAGAACCTAT.

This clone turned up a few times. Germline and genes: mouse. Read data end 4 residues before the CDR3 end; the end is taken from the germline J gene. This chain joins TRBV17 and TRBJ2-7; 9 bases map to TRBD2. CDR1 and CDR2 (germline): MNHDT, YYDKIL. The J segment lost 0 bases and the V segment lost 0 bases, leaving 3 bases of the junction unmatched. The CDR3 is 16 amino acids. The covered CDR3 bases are TGTGCTAGCAGTAGAGATCGACTGGGGGTCTCCTAT. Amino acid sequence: CASSRDRLGVSY. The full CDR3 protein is CASSRDRLGVSYEQYF.

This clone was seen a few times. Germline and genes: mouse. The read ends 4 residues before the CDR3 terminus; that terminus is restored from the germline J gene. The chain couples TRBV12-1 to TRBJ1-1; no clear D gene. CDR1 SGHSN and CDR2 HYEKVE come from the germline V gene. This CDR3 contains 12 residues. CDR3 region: CASSLEWGEVFF. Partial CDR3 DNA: TGTGCCAGCTCTCTCGAATGGGGA.

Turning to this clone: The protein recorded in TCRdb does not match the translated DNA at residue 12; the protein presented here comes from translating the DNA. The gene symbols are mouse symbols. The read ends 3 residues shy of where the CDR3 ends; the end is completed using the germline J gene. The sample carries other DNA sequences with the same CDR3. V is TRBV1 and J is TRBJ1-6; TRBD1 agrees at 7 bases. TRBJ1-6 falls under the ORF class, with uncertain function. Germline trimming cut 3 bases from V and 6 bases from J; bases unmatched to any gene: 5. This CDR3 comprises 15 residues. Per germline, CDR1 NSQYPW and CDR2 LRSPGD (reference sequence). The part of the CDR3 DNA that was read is TGCACCTGCAGTGCGAGACAGGGAGGTAATTCGCCC. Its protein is CTCSARQGGNSP. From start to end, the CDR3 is CTCSARQGGNSPLYF.